This TCR beta chain stems from a study of cytomegalovirus exposure and HLA in healthy donors. From germline, CDR1 is LNHNV and CDR2 YYDKDF (reference sequence). Trimming stripped 8 bases from V and 6 bases from J, with 17 bases between. This CDR3 has 14 residues. Findings of the study overall: Common viral pathogens (according to a later analysis) appeared linked to several of the most significant clusters. An Asian-associated ancestry cluster reportedly showed fewer N-insertions than the approximately 660-donor mean in a later analysis. Among CMV-associated TCR beta chains, most appeared HLA-restricted in a later analysis.

This clone was seen only a few times. The antigen remains unidentified. With 60 Vbeta and 13 Jbeta primers, the PCR was carried out. Using immunoSEQ multiplex PCR, the repertoire was profiled, and TCRdb retains in-frame clones only, with some absent. The data contain 75,000 to 90,000 clones, approximately 77% of them singletons. Sequencing input: PBMCs. J is TRBJ2-4 and V is TRBV15, with D maybe TRBD2 (6 bases). This TCR was sampled from a woman aged 40 to 50 in good health and CMV-seropositive. Here the CDR3 DNA reads TGTGCCACCTACGACGGGGGTTTGCGAAACATTCAGTACTTC. Translation gives CATYDGGLRNIQYF.